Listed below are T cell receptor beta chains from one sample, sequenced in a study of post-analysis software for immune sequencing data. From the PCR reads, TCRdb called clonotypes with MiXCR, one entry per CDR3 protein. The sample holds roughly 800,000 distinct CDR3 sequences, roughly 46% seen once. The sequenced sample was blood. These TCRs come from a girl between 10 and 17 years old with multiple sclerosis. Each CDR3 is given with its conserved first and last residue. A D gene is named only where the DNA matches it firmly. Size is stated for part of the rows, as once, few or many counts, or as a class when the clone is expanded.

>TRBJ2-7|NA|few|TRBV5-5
TGTGCCAGCAGCCGTGGTGGGGGGGCGATTTACGAGCAGTACTTC
CASSRGGGAIYEQYF
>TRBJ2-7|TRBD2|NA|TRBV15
TGTGCCACCAACCCGTCTAGCGGGGCCTCCTACGAGCAGTACTTC
CATNPSSGASYEQYF
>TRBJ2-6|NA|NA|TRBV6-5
TGTGCCAGCAGTTACGTGGGCCACCTCACGTCTGGGGCCAACGTCCTGACTTTC
CASSYVGHLTSGANVLTF
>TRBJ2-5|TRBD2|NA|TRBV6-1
TGTGCCAGCAGCACACCGTCGATTTGGACTAGCGGGAGGGGCCCAGAGACCCAGTACTTC
CASSTPSIWTSGRGPETQYF
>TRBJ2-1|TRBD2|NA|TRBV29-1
TGCAGCGTTGAAGGAGCTAGCGGGACTTACAATGAGCAGTTCTTC
CSVEGASGTYNEQFF
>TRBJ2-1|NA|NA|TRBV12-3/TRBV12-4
TGTGCCAGCAGCATACTAGTCCATGAGCAGTTCTTC
CASSILVHEQFF
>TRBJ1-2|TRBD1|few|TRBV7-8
TGTGCCAGCAGCGCAAGCGGGACAGTTTTCTATGGCTACACCTTC
CASSASGTVFYGYTF
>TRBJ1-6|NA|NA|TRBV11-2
TGTGCCAGCACCCCCGGGCAGGGGACGAATTCACCCCTCCACTTT
CASTPGQGTNSPLHF
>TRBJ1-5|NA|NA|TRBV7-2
TGTGCCAGCAGCTTACGCCCGTATAGCAATCAGCCCCAGCATTTT
CASSLRPYSNQPQHF
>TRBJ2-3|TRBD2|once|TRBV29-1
TGCAGCGTCGTACACCCTGGGGGGGACACAGATACGCAGTATTTT
CSVVHPGGDTDTQYF
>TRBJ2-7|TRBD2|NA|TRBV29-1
TGCAGCGTTGCGGACGGGGCGGGAGCAAGGGAGCAGTACTTC
CSVADGAGAREQYF
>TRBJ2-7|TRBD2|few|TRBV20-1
TGCAGTGCGGTGGCGGGAGAAACCTACGAGCAGTACTTC
CSAVAGETYEQYF
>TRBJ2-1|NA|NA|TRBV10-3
TGTGCCATCAGTGAGGGCACCTACAATGAGCAGTTCTTC
CAISEGTYNEQFF
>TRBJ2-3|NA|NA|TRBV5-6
TGTGCCAGCAGCTTGGTGGGCCCCGCAGATACGCAGTATTTT
CASSLVGPADTQYF
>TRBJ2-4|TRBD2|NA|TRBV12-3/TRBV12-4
TGTGCCAGCAGTCCGGGACTAGCGGGAGTTGTGGCCAAAAACATTCAGTACTTC
CASSPGLAGVVAKNIQYF